These 29 T cell receptor beta chains were sequenced from one sample in a study of T cells in Graves' hyperthyroidism and ophthalmopathy. The CDR3 regions of TCR beta were amplified from RNA transcripts. HTBI primers were the set used in a first-round RT-PCR of the TCR CDR3. TCRdb reprocessed the multiplex PCR reads via MiXCR and lists one record per CDR3 protein. The repertoire has about 380,000 distinct CDR3 sequences, about 18% of them found once; the top ten carry around two fifths. The sample taken for sequencing was blood. The receptors here all came from a man between 18 and 29 years old with Graves' ophthalmopathy.

This clonotype was detected many times. The chain couples TRBV2 to TRBJ1-1; 7 positions match TRBD1. Germline V lookup: CDR1 SNHLY, CDR2 FYNNEI. The ends lost 7 bases at V and 3 bases at J; junction bases unmatched: 5. The CDR3 has 13 amino acids. This CDR3 is CASIRGVYTEAFF. The CDR3 DNA sequence: TGTGCCAGCATCAGGGGGGTTTACACTGAAGCTTTCTTT.

This clonotype has just a few counts. The chain employs TRBV5-1 and TRBJ2-1; D gene ambiguous. CDR3 size: 17 residues. Germline CDR1 and CDR2: SGHRS and YFSETQ. V was trimmed by 0 bases and J by 0 bases, leaving 13 bases between them. The DNA of the CDR3 is TGCGCCAGCAGCTTGGCCGGTGGGATTTTCTCCTACAATGAGCAGTTCTTC. It specifies CASSLAGGIFSYNEQFF.

The table lists this clonotype with many counts. The J gene is TRBJ2-1, the V gene TRBV6-1; TRBD1 matches 10 bases. There are 16 residues in the CDR3. V shed 5 bases and J 9 bases; nucleotides not matched to a gene: 13. Germline loops: CDR1 MNHNS, CDR2 SASEGT. This CDR3 reads CASSINSGQGVFEQFF. The CDR3 region has the DNA TGTGCCAGCAGTATTAACTCCGGACAGGGGGTGTTTGAGCAGTTCTTC.

The table lists this clonotype with a count of one. The genes are TRBV20-1 and TRBJ2-7; 9 bases are shared with TRBD2. This CDR3 has 12 amino acids. Trimming took 3 bases from V and 3 from J; bases not matched to a gene: 0. Germline-derived CDR1 and CDR2 are DFQATT and SNEGSKA (reference sequence). The CDR3 DNA reads as TGCAGTGCTAGGCGGGAGGGCTACGAGCAGTACTTC. This codes for CSARREGYEQYF.

In this sample, this clonotype turned up a few times. The chain joins TRBV10-3 to TRBJ1-1; D perhaps matches TRBD1 (6 bases). The V gene's germline CDR1 is ENHRY and CDR2 SYGVKD. This CDR3 is 11 amino acids long. The V end was cut by 8 bases, the J end by 10 bases, with 14 bases between. In DNA, the CDR3 is TGTGCCATCGATACAGGGCGGGGAGCTTTCTTT. Translation gives CAIDTGRGAFF.

Comments on this clonotype: A much larger clone lies one base from this, so it may be a read error. The chain couples TRBV2 to TRBJ1-2; D call uncertain. The V gene's germline CDR1 is SNHLY and CDR2 FYNNEI. Between the trimmed V and J ends, which lost 7 bases and 8 bases, there was a span of 11 bases. The CDR3 length is 11 residues. The CDR3 region is CASIGYVGYTF. The DNA for the CDR3 is TGTGCCAGCATTGGTTATGTGGGCTACACCTTC.

The chain employs TRBV4-1 and TRBJ2-5; no definite D call. CDR1 MGHRA and CDR2 YSYEKL come from the germline V gene. The CDR3 is 13 amino acids. The V gene lost 2 bases and the J gene lost 2 bases, with 6 bases spanning the gap. CDR3: CASSQHGQETQYF. CDR3 DNA: TGCGCCAGCAGCCAACACGGTCAAGAGACCCAGTACTTC.

Points on this clonotype: This clone may be a read error of a much larger clone one base away. The chain has TRBV13 and TRBJ2-1; 8 bases are shared with TRBD1. From germline, CDR1 is PRHDT and CDR2 FYEKMQ (reference sequence). The CDR3 runs 13 residues. J lost 13 bases, V lost 5 bases, and 10 bases had no gene match. The CDR3 coding sequence is TGTGCCAGCAGCCCGGGACAGGCTGAGACCCAGTTCTTC. Protein sequence: CASSPGQAETQFF.

This clonotype was recorded a few times. This sequence joins TRBV11-2 and TRBJ1-1; D is unresolved. Trimming pared 3 bases from V and 1 base from J, leaving 9 bases between. Germline CDR1 and CDR2: SGHAT and FQNNGV. The CDR3 totals 14 residues. The DNA for the CDR3 is TGTGCCAGCAGCTTCATGGGAACGAACACTGAAGCTTTCTTT. It translates to CASSFMGTNTEAFF.

This clonotype was observed at least ten times. J is TRBJ2-1 and V is TRBV27; D is undetermined. The CDR3 is 12 residues long. V was pared by 7 bases and J by 1 base, with 5 bases between. Germline V gene lookup returns CDR1 MNHEY and CDR2 SMNVEV (reference sequence). The CDR3 region has the DNA TGTGCCAGCACCGGGTCCTACAATGAGCAGTTCTTC. Encoded protein: CASTGSYNEQFF.

This clonotype was observed at least ten times. The V and J genes are TRBV11-2 and TRBJ1-1; D may be TRBD1 (5 bases). Germline V gene lookup returns CDR1 SGHAT and CDR2 FQNNGV. Trimming left V 5 bases short and J 0 bases short, with 19 bases between. The CDR3 loop spans 17 amino acids. The CDR3 DNA reads TGTGCCAGCAGCCGAGCGGGGCCGCCCTTCTTGAACACTGAAGCTTTCTTT. This gives the protein CASSRAGPPFLNTEAFF. The full variable domain, completed using reference TRBV11-2 and TRBJ1-1, is EAGVAQSPRYKIIEKRQSVAFWCNPISGHATLYWYQQILGQGPKLLIQFQNNGVVDDSQLPKDRFSAERLKGVDSTLKIQPAKLEDSAVYLCASSRAGPPFLNTEAFFGQGTRLTVV.

In this sample, this clonotype turned up many times. This chain joins TRBV27 and TRBJ2-7; 9 bases agree with TRBD2. The CDR3 consists of 15 residues. The germline CDR1 and CDR2 sequences are MNHEY and SMNVEV (reference sequence). After removal of 6 bases from V and 6 bases from J, the junction contained 12 bases not matched to a gene. The DNA of the CDR3 is TGTGCCAGCAGGGGGATAGGCGGGGGGGCGTCCGAGCAGTACTTC. It is translated as CASRGIGGGASEQYF.

This clonotype was seen more than once but under ten times. The rearrangement links TRBV20-1 to TRBJ1-2; D uncertain. V dropped 6 bases and J dropped 3 bases, with 5 bases sitting between them. The CDR3 sequence is 10 residues long. Germline CDR1 reads DFQATT; CDR2 reads SNEGSKA (reference sequence). The CDR3, as DNA: TGCAGTGCCTACTACTATGGCTACACCTTC. This encodes CSAYYYGYTF.

The V call is TRBV20-1, the J call TRBJ1-2; TRBD1 is a possible D gene (6 bases). CDR1 is DFQATT, CDR2 SNEGSKA, per germline (reference sequence). The CDR3 has 11 residues. As DNA, the CDR3 is TGCAGGGTGTCCGGGGGCAACGGCTACACCTTC. Residues: CRVSGGNGYTF.

The rearrangement uses TRBV12-3 or TRBV12-4 and TRBJ2-1, with D possibly being TRBD1 (6 bases). The CDR3 length is 14 residues. Trimming took 2 bases from V and 7 from J, leaving 12 bases between them. The chain's CDR3 is CASSLYRDVNEQFF. Here the CDR3 DNA reads TGTGCCAGCAGTTTATACAGGGACGTTAATGAGCAGTTCTTC.

This clonotype has at least ten counts. The rearrangement uses TRBV10-3 and TRBJ1-1, with D hard to call. CDR1 ENHRY and CDR2 SYGVKD come from the germline V gene. V was clipped by 6 bases and J by 1 base, with 9 bases between them. The CDR3 is 13 amino acids. DNA for the CDR3: TGTGCCATCAGAGCTACATCGAACACTGAAGCTTTCTTT. This codes for CAIRATSNTEAFF.

This clonotype occurred many times. The CDR3 protein is CASSAEAYQRNTEAFF. CDR3 coding DNA: TGTGCCAGCAGCGCGGAGGCTTACCAGAGGAACACTGAAGCTTTCTTT. The chain uses TRBV2 and TRBJ1-1; no firm D call. The CDR3 consists of 16 residues. Germline CDR1 reads SNHLY; CDR2 reads FYNNEI. Deletions cut 6 bases from V and 1 base from J, with 18 bases between.

In its sample, this clonotype was seen a few times. The gene calls are TRBV5-1 and TRBJ2-7; maybe TRBD2 (6 bases). This CDR3 region has 14 residues. Germline lookup yields CDR1 SGHRS and CDR2 YFSETQ. The V end lost 5 bases, the J end lost 2 bases, and 14 bases lay between the germline ends. The CDR3 reads CASSPEGRTYEQYF. DNA of the CDR3: TGCGCCAGCAGTCCGGAGGGACGGACCTACGAGCAGTACTTC.

The sample holds many counts of this clonotype. The V call is TRBV11-1, the J call TRBJ2-3; TRBD1 is a possible D gene (5 bases). Germline CDR1 and CDR2: SGHAT and FQDESV (reference sequence). CDR3 length: 15 residues. Trimming shortened V by 1 base and J by 3 bases, and 11 bases separated the two germline ends. The CDR3 coding sequence is TGTGCCAGCAGCTTAGGAGTGGCAGGGACAGATACGCAGTATTTT. Translated, it gives CASSLGVAGTDTQYF.

This clonotype came up many times. The rearrangement joins TRBV5-1 to TRBJ2-1; possibly TRBD1 for D (5 bases). V was clipped by 2 bases and J by 2 bases, with 11 bases between them. This CDR3 is 15 amino acids long. Germline V gives CDR1 SGHRS, CDR2 YFSETQ. The CDR3 DNA sequence: TGCGCCAGCAGCTTCCCGACAGCCCCCTACAATGAGCAGTTCTTC. Translating it yields CASSFPTAPYNEQFF.

The table lists this clonotype with many counts. CDR3 in amino acids: CSKRTGAGEAFF. The CDR3 DNA sequence: TGCAGTAAAAGAACAGGGGCGGGTGAAGCTTTCTTT. The V and J genes are TRBV20-1 and TRBJ1-1; TRBD1 matches at 7 bases. Germline values: CDR1 DFQATT, CDR2 SNEGSKA (reference sequence). The junction had 10 bases not matched to a gene; V was cut back by 8 bases and J by 7 bases. The CDR3 covers 12 residues.

The sample holds a few counts of this clonotype. J is TRBJ1-4 and V is TRBV5-4; no clear D. Germline values: CDR1 SGHNT, CDR2 YYREEE (reference sequence). Trimming took off 1 base at V and 4 bases at J, with 5 bases between the two ends. The length of the CDR3 is 13 residues. The CDR3: CASSLSINEKLFF. CDR3 DNA sequence: TGTGCCAGCAGCTTGAGCATTAATGAAAAACTGTTTTTT.

This clonotype was seen repeatedly, ten times or more. This rearrangement joins TRBV15 to TRBJ1-5, with D maybe TRBD1 (5 bases). The germline V and J ends were trimmed by 0 bases and 7 bases, with 10 bases remaining between them. Germline V gene sequence: CDR1 LNHNV, CDR2 YYDKDF (reference sequence). CDR3 length: 14 amino acids. The CDR3 region is CATSRDRGRQPQHF. The CDR3 coding sequence is TGTGCCACCAGCAGAGATAGGGGTCGGCAGCCCCAGCATTTT.

This clonotype was counted between two and nine times. The chain couples TRBV5-6 to TRBJ1-2, with D possibly being TRBD1 (5 bases). The germline V gene has CDR1 SGHDT and CDR2 YYEEEE. CDR3 length: 13 residues. The V and J ends lost 3 bases and 2 bases respectively, with 8 bases between them. CDR3 sequence reads: CASSWDANYGYTF. The DNA for the CDR3 is TGTGCCAGCAGCTGGGACGCCAACTATGGCTACACCTTC.

The rearrangement joins TRBV9 to TRBJ1-3, with D unresolved. The germline CDR1 and CDR2 sequences are SGDLS and YYNGEE. V lost 3 bases to trimming and J lost 2 bases, with 12 bases between them. CDR3 length equals 15 residues. CDR3 nucleotides: TGTGCCAGCAGCGCCAGTGTAACCCCTGGAAACACCATATATTTT. It is translated as CASSASVTPGNTIYF. The variable domain in full, completed from reference TRBV9 and TRBJ1-3, reads DSGVTQTPKHLITATGQRVTLRCSPRSGDLSVYWYQQSLDQGLQFLIQYYNGEERAKGNILERFSAQQFPDLHSELNLSSLELGDSALYFCASSASVTPGNTIYFGEGSWLTVV.

This clonotype was counted ten times or more. The chain is built from TRBV3-1 and TRBJ1-1; a possible D gene is TRBD1 (6 bases). CDR3 length: 12 amino acids. Germline loops: CDR1 LGHDT, CDR2 YNNKEL (reference sequence). V lost 7 bases and J 8 bases, leaving 14 bases between the germline ends. The CDR3 reads CASTRGQREAFF. The DNA of the CDR3 is TGTGCCAGCACCCGCGGACAGCGCGAAGCTTTCTTT.

The chain recombines TRBV11-2 with TRBJ2-2; 7 positions match TRBD1. CDR3 length equals 15 residues. The germline V gene encodes CDR1 SGHAT and CDR2 FQNNGV. After removal of 2 bases from V and 6 bases from J, the junction contained 6 bases not matched to a gene. CDR3 protein: CASSLRGPTAGELFF. The CDR3, as DNA: TGTGCCAGCAGCTTAAGGGGGCCGACCGCCGGGGAGCTGTTTTTT.

This clonotype was counted ten times or more. V and J are TRBV2 and TRBJ1-2; no firm D call. The germline V and J ends were trimmed by 7 bases and 1 base, with 7 bases remaining between them. The CDR3 sequence is 12 residues long. Germline V gene sequence: CDR1 SNHLY, CDR2 FYNNEI. CDR3 sequence reads: CASTRDNYGYTF. Here the CDR3 DNA reads TGTGCCAGCACTCGGGATAACTATGGCTACACCTTC. Variable domain in full (rest from reference TRBV2 and TRBJ1-2): EPEVTQTPSHQVTQMGQEVILRCVPISNHLYFYWYRQILGQKVEFLVSFYNNEISEKSEIFDDQFSVERPDGSNFTLKIRSTKLEDSAMYFCASTRDNYGYTFGSGTRLTVV.

In its sample, this clonotype was seen a few times. The chain carries TRBV29-1 and TRBJ2-7, with a possible D match to TRBD2 (6 bases). CDR3 size: 13 residues. V lost 0 bases and J lost 1, with 7 bases in between. The germline V gene has CDR1 SQVTM and CDR2 ANQGSEA. The CDR3 reads CSVEDGGSYEQYF. CDR3 DNA: TGCAGCGTTGAAGATGGGGGGTCCTACGAGCAGTACTTC.